This passage covers 21 T cell receptor beta chains from one sample sequenced in a study of blood T cells in healthy people across ages. Then a second PCR, running about 6 to 12 cycles, was carried out with a sample-barcoded 5' primer and a J-beta primer mix. TCRdb reanalysed the 5' RACE reads using MiXCR and keeps one entry per CDR3 protein. The sample holds about 720,000 distinct CDR3 sequences, approximately 22% seen once. Sequencing was carried out using blood. These receptors were obtained from a man in his sixties or seventies in good health.

This clonotype was detected a few times. The rearrangement links TRBV20-1 to TRBJ2-5; the match to TRBD2 covers 11 bases. Gene TRBJ2-7 matches the end of the DNA better, so the J call may be wrong. CDR1 and CDR2 from the germline V gene are DFQATT and SNEGSKA (reference sequence). The CDR3 consists of 14 residues. In nucleotides, the CDR3 is TGCAGTGCTGGTCTCTTAGCGGGGGGGGACGAGCAGTACTTC. Its protein product is CSAGLLAGGDEQYF.

V gene TRBV7-2 combines with J gene TRBJ2-7, with 9 bases that match TRBD2. The end of the DNA is better explained by TRBJ2-5, so the J call may be wrong. The germline gives CDR1 SGHTA, CDR2 FQGNSA. The CDR3 extends over 13 amino acids. CDR3 residues: CATIAGAPETQYF. CDR3 DNA: TGTGCCACAATAGCGGGGGCCCCCGAGACCCAGTACTTC.

Concerning this clonotype itself: The germline gene is not matched at one end of the junction; a read error may be the cause. V gene TRBV5-1 combines with J gene TRBJ1-2, with 7 bases fitting TRBD1. This CDR3 spans 14 amino acids. The germline gives CDR1 SGHRS, CDR2 YFSETQ. The CDR3 DNA is TGTGCCAGCAGCTTAGGACAGGCTAACTATGGCTACACCTTC. Translating gives CASSLGQANYGYTF.

Ten or more counts support this clonotype. This sequence joins TRBV12-3 or TRBV12-4 and TRBJ1-1; no clear D gene. Deletions cut 7 bases from V and 4 bases from J, with 13 bases between. The CDR3 runs to 13 residues. CDR3 residues: CASTYLRGTEAFF. DNA of the CDR3: TGTGCCAGCACATATCTGAGAGGCACTGAAGCTTTCTTT.

In its sample, this clonotype was seen a few times. The V and J genes are TRBV29-1 and TRBJ1-2; D is perhaps TRBD1 (5 bases). The CDR3 extends over 13 amino acids. V lost 7 bases and J 4 bases, leaving 16 bases between the germline ends. In germline, CDR1 is SQVTM, CDR2 ANQGSEA. The CDR3 protein is CSASKGEVYGYTF. CDR3 DNA: TGCAGCGCCAGCAAAGGGGAGGTCTATGGCTACACCTTC.

This clonotype was seen once. A read error may explain this, as a much larger clone is one base away. A read error is likely, as this CDR3 ends without the conserved phenylalanine or tryptophan. This sequence joins TRBV6-1 and TRBJ1-1, with unresolved D. The germline V gene has CDR1 MNHNS and CDR2 SASEGT. This CDR3 is 13 amino acids long. V was trimmed by 8 bases and J by 0 bases, leaving 10 bases between them. CDR3 DNA: TGTGCCAGCGGCAGAGAGATGAACACTGAAGCTTTCCTT. It yields the protein CASGREMNTEAFL.

This clonotype appeared a few times. V and J are TRBV4-1 and TRBJ2-3, with D possibly matching TRBD2 (6 bases). Looked up from germline, CDR1 is MGHRA and CDR2 is YSYEKL. The CDR3 has 17 amino acids. The V and J ends lost 0 bases and 6 bases respectively, with 19 bases between them. In DNA form, the CDR3 reads TGCGCCAGCAGCCAAGATCGCCAGGGAGGTTTCTCGGATACGCAGTATTTT. As protein: CASSQDRQGGFSDTQYF.

In its sample, this clonotype was seen a few times. This chain links TRBV29-1 with TRBJ2-2, with TRBD2 as a possible D gene (5 bases). The CDR3 sequence is 15 residues long. V was cut by 5 bases and J by 3 bases, with 16 bases left in between. Per germline, CDR1 SQVTM and CDR2 ANQGSEA. CDR3 DNA sequence: TGCAGCGTTAAGCGTATGGACTTGGACACCGGGGAGCTGTTTTTT. As protein: CSVKRMDLDTGELFF.

In this sample, this clonotype turned up a few times. The J gene is TRBJ2-3, the V gene TRBV5-1; 14 bases line up with TRBD2. Germline V lookup: CDR1 SGHRS, CDR2 YFSETQ. The trim removed 4 bases at V and 5 bases at J, leaving 3 bases unmatched. This CDR3 region has 15 residues. Written as DNA, the CDR3 is TGCGCCAGCAGCAAGGGACTAGCGGGAGTAGATACGCAGTATTTT. This sequence encodes CASSKGLAGVDTQYF.

This clonotype was seen a few times. This chain joins TRBV6-1 and TRBJ2-2; a weak D match, TRBD2 (5 bases). Trimming took 10 bases from V and 0 from J, leaving 12 bases between them. Per germline, CDR1 MNHNS and CDR2 SASEGT. This CDR3 contains 14 residues. The CDR3 DNA is TGTGCCACCGGGAACCCTCCGAACACCGGGGAGCTGTTTTTT. Amino acids: CATGNPPNTGELFF.

The gene calls are TRBV5-1 and TRBJ2-5; D gene ambiguous. V gave up 5 bases and J gave up 10 bases, with 15 bases separating them. The V gene's germline CDR1 is SGHRS and CDR2 YFSETQ. This CDR3 spans 12 amino acids. The CDR3 is CASSPQTSDQYF. The CDR3 region has the DNA TGCGCCAGCAGTCCGCAGACATCAGACCAGTACTTC.

The chain employs TRBV15 and TRBJ2-7; TRBD2 agrees at 8 bases. The CDR3 is 13 amino acids. Germline-derived CDR1 and CDR2 are LNHNV and YYDKDF (reference sequence). The J segment lost 3 bases and the V segment lost 4 bases, leaving 2 bases of the junction unmatched. The CDR3 is CATSKTSVYEQYF. The CDR3 DNA is TGTGCCACCAGCAAGACTAGCGTCTACGAGCAGTACTTC. The full variable domain, its missing parts supplied by reference TRBV15 and TRBJ2-7, is DAMVIQNPRYQVTQFGKPVTLSCSQTLNHNVMYWYQQKSSQAPKLLFHYYDKDFNNEADTPDNFQSRRPNTSFCFLDIRSPGLGDTAMYLCATSKTSVYEQYFGPGTRLTVT.

The chain is built from TRBV10-3 and TRBJ2-7, with D possibly being TRBD1 (7 bases). CDR3 length equals 13 residues. From germline, CDR1 is ENHRY and CDR2 SYGVKD. V was clipped by 4 bases and J by 4 bases, with 11 bases between them. CDR3 amino acids: CAISVQGGYEQYF. The CDR3 nucleotides read TGTGCCATCAGTGTTCAGGGGGGATACGAGCAGTACTTC.

This clonotype was recorded a few times. J is TRBJ2-1 and V is TRBV5-1; 7 positions match TRBD1. The CDR3 loop spans 16 amino acids. The germline V gene encodes CDR1 SGHRS and CDR2 YFSETQ. After removal of 4 bases from V and 0 bases from J, the junction contained 7 bases not matched to a gene. CDR3 in DNA: TGCGCCAGCAGCCCAATCGGGGACAGCTCCTACAATGAGCAGTTCTTC. This sequence encodes CASSPIGDSSYNEQFF.

This clonotype showed up many times. The CDR3 is CASSPGLAVNNEQFF. The CDR3 DNA is TGTGCCAGCAGTCCGGGACTAGCGGTTAACAATGAGCAGTTCTTC. The chain couples TRBV12-3 or TRBV12-4 to TRBJ2-5, with 11 nucleotides matching TRBD2. The J call may be mistaken, given a closer DNA end match to TRBJ2-1. CDR3 length equals 15 residues.

The chain couples TRBV5-6 to TRBJ1-5; tentatively, D is TRBD1 (5 bases). Germline lookup yields CDR1 SGHDT and CDR2 YYEEEE. Trimming took 2 bases from V and 3 from J, leaving 9 bases between them. This CDR3 has 14 residues. This chain's CDR3 is CASSFGHNNQPQHF. The CDR3 nucleotides are TGTGCCAGCAGCTTTGGACACAACAATCAGCCCCAGCATTTT.

This clonotype was seen many times. At one of its ends the junction is not consistent with the germline gene, which may arise from a read error. This chain uses TRBV7-2 with TRBJ2-7, with TRBD2 as a possible D gene (5 bases). The CDR3 spans 13 residues. From germline, CDR1 is SGHTA and CDR2 FQGNSA. The CDR3 protein is CASSLVAGYEQYF. The CDR3 nucleotides are TGCGCCAGCAGCTTGGTCGCGGGCTACGAGCAGTACTTC.

This clonotype was recorded a few times. This may arise from a read error, as a much more abundant clone is one base away. This chain joins TRBV18 and TRBJ2-3; D is unclear. The CDR3 length is 11 residues. Germline V CDR1 and CDR2: KGHSH, LQKENI. CDR3 nucleotides: TGTGCCAGCTCAGCCACAGATGCGCAGTATTTT. Its translation is CASSATDAQYF.

J is TRBJ1-1 and V is TRBV6-5, with D possibly TRBD1 on 5 matching bases. The germline V gene has CDR1 MNHEY and CDR2 SVGAGI. Trimming cost V 6 bases and J 4 bases, with 9 bases left between them. The CDR3 is 12 residues long. CDR3 sequence (DNA): TGTGCCAGCAGCCCAGACAGCACTGAAGCTTTCTTT. This codes for CASSPDSTEAFF.

The V and J genes are TRBV5-5 and TRBJ1-6; D is ambiguous. From germline, CDR1 is SGHKS and CDR2 YYEKEE (reference sequence). This CDR3 is built from 12 residues. Deletions cut 1 base from V and 12 bases from J, with 8 bases between. The CDR3 spells CASSLMGLPLHF. CDR3 in DNA: TGTGCCAGCAGCTTGATGGGTTTACCCCTCCACTTT.

There are a few counts of this clonotype. This rearrangement joins TRBV12-3 or TRBV12-4 to TRBJ2-1; D unresolved. The CDR3 runs 14 residues. The V gene lost 6 bases and the J gene lost 5 bases, with 14 bases spanning the gap. CDR3 amino acids: CASRLSLSNNEQFF. CDR3 DNA: TGTGCCAGCAGGCTGTCCCTCTCTAACAATGAGCAGTTCTTC.